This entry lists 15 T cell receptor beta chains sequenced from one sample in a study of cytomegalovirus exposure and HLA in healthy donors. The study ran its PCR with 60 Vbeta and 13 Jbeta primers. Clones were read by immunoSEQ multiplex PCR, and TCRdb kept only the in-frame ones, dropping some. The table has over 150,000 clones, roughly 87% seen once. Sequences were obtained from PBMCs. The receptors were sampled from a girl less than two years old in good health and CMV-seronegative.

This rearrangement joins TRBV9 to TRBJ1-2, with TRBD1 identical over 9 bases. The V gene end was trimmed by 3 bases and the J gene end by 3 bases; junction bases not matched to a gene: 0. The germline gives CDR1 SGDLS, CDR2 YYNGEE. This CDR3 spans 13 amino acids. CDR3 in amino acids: CASSGDRDYGYTF. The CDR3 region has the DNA TGTGCCAGCAGCGGGGACAGGGACTATGGCTACACCTTC.

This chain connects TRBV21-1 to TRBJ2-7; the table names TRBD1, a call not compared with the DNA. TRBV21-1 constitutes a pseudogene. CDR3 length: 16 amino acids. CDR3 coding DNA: TGTGCCAGCAGCAAAGAAACTCAGGGGGACCCCTACGAGCAGTACTTC. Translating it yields CASSKETQGDPYEQYF.

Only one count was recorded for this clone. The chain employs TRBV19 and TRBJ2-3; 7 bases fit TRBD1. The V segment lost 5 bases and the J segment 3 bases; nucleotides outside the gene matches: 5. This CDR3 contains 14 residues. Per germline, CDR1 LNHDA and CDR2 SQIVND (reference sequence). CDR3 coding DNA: TGTGCCAGTAGTGACCTACAGGGGACAGATACGCAGTATTTT. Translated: CASSDLQGTDTQYF.

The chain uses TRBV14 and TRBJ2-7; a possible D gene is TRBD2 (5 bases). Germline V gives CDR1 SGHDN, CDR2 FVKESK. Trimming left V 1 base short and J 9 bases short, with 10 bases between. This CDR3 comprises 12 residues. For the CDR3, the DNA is TGTGCCAGCAGCCAAGGTAGCGTTCGGCAGTACTTC. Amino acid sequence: CASSQGSVRQYF.

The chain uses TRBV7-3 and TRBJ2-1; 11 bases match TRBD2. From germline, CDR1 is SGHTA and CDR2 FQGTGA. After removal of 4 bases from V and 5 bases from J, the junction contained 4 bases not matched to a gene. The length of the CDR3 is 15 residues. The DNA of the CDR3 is TGTGCCAGCAGCTCGGGACTAGCGGCCAACAATGAGCAGTTCTTC. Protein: CASSSGLAANNEQFF.

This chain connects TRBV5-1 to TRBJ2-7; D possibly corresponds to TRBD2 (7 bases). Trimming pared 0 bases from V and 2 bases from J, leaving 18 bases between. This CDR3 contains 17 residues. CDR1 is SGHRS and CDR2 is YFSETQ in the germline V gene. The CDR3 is CASSLALWGGDPYEQYF. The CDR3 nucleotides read TGCGCCAGCAGCTTGGCCCTGTGGGGGGGCGATCCCTACGAGCAGTACTTC.

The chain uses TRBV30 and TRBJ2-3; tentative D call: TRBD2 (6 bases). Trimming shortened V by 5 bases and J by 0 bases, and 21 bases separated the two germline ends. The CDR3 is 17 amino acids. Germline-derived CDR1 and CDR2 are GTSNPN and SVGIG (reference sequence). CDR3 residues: CAWWGIGTRVSTDTQYF. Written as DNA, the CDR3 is TGTGCCTGGTGGGGGATCGGGACTCGGGTTAGCACAGATACGCAGTATTTT.

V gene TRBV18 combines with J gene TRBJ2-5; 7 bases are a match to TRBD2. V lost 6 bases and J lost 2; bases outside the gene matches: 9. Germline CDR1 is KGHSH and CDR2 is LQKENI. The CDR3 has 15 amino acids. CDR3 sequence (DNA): TGTGCCAGCTCGACCCAGGGCGGGGGACAAGAGACCCAGTACTTC. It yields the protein CASSTQGGGQETQYF.

Written as DNA, the CDR3 is TGTGCCAGCAGTGATTGGGGACAGGGCAGATCGTACCGAAACACCATATATTTT. It is translated as CASSDWGQGRSYRNTIYF. The chain couples TRBV6-1 to TRBJ1-3; 9 bases are shared with TRBD1. The CDR3 has 18 amino acids. Per germline, CDR1 MNHNS and CDR2 SASEGT. V shed 3 bases and J 5 bases; nucleotides not matched to a gene: 14.

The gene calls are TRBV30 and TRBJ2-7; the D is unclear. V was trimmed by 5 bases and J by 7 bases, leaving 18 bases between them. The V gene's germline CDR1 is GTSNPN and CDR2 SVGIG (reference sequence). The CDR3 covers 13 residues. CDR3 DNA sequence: TGTGCCTGGGAGAGGAAACCGGCCCCAGAGCAGTACTTC. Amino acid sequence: CAWERKPAPEQYF.

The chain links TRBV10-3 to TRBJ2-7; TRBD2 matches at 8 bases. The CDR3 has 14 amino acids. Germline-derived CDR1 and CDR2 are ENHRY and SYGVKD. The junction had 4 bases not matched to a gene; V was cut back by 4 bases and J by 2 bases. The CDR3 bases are TGTGCCATCAGTGCACTAGCGGCCGCCTACGAGCAGTACTTC. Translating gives CAISALAAAYEQYF.

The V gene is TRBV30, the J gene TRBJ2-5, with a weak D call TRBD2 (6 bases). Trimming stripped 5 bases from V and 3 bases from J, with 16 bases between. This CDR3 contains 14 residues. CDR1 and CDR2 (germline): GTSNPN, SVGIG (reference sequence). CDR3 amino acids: CAWGYAGTKETQYF. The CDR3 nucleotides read TGTGCCTGGGGCTACGCGGGGACCAAAGAGACCCAGTACTTC.

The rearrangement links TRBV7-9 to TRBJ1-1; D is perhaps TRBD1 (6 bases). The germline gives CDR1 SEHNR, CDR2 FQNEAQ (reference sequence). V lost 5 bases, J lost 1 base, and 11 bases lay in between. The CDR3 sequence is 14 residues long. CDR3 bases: TGTGCCAGCAGCGGACGCAGGGGGAACACTGAAGCTTTCTTT. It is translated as CASSGRRGNTEAFF.

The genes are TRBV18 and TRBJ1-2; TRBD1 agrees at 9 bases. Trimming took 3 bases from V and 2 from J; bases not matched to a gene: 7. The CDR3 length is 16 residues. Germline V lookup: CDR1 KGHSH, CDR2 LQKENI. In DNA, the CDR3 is TGTGCCAGCTCACCTCAACAGGGGGCGGACAACTATGGCTACACCTTC. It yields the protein CASSPQQGADNYGYTF.

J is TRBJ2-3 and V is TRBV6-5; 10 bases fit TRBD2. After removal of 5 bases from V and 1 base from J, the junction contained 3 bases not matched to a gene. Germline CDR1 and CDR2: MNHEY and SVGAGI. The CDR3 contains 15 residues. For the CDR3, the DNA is TGTGCCAGCAGTCTCACTAGCGGGGGCACAGATACGCAGTATTTT. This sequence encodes CASSLTSGGTDTQYF.